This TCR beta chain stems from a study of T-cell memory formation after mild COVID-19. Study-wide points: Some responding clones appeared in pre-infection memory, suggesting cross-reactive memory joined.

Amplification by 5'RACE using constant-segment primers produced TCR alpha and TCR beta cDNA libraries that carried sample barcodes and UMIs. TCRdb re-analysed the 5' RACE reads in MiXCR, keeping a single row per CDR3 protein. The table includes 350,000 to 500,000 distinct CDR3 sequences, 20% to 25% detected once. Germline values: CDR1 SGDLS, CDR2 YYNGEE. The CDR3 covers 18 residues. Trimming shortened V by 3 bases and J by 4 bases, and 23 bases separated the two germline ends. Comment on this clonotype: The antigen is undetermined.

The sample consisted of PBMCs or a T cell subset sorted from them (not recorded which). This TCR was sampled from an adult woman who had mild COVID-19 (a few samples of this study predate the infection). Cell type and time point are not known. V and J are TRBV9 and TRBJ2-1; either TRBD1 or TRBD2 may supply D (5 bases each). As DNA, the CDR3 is TGTGCCAGCAGCGGCGTCGCAGGAGTCGGAGGACATTACAATGAGCAGTTCTTC. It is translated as CASSGVAGVGGHYNEQFF.